A few counts support the clone carrying this TCR beta chain. The target antigen is unknown. This sample is part of a study of cytomegalovirus exposure and HLA in healthy donors. Across the study: Earlier work reported about 110 million unique TCR beta sequences from 150 million to 200 million T cells. HLA-typed donors contributed around 82 million unique TCRs, which were held in an early data release. Points from the study as a whole: Sequencing artifact likely explains a cluster of highly shared sequence variants. Immune exposure information available was restricted to CMV serostatus.

The V end lost 10 bases, the J end lost 2 bases, and 16 bases lay between the germline ends. Per the germline V gene, CDR1 is MNHNS and CDR2 is SASEGT. The CDR3 is made up of 14 amino acids. Amplification used 60 Vbeta primers and 13 Jbeta primers. Libraries were prepared by immunoSEQ multiplex PCR; TCRdb keeps only in-frame clonotypes and omits some of them. This table holds more than 150,000 clones, over 70% found once. V gene TRBV6-1 combines with J gene TRBJ2-3; weak D call: TRBD2 (5 bases). Sample: PBMCs. The source is a man aged 45-60 years in good health and CMV-seropositive. CDR3 loop: CATMRGRNTDTQYF. The CDR3 nucleotides are TGTGCCACCATGCGCGGGCGAAACACAGATACGCAGTATTTT.